This T cell receptor beta chain was documented in a study of cytomegalovirus exposure and HLA in healthy donors. Overall study results and limits: Reportedly, diagnosis of cytomegalovirus status by the classifier showed high specificity and sensitivity.

As for this clone: Its specificity is unknown.

V was trimmed by 0 bases and J by 2 bases, leaving 13 bases between them. The CDR3 spans 17 residues. CDR1 and CDR2 from the germline V gene are SGHTA and FQGTGA. The protocol was immunoSEQ multiplex PCR, while the TCRdb copy is restricted to in-frame clones and leaves out a portion. In the table there are around 300,000 clones, about 85% of which are singletons. Sequencing input: PBMCs. The receptor was isolated from a woman aged 25 to 39 in good health and CMV-seropositive. The chain couples TRBV7-3 to TRBJ2-2, with D tentatively TRBD2 (5 bases). The CDR3 nucleotides are TGTGCCAGCAGCTTAACGAGGGCCGCTAGAAACACCGGGGAGCTGTTTTTT. Translating it yields CASSLTRAARNTGELFF. Variable domain in full (rest from reference TRBV7-3 and TRBJ2-2): GAGVSQTPSNKVTEKGKYVELRCDPISGHTALYWYRQSLGQGPEFLIYFQGTGAADDSGLPNDRFFAVRPEGSVSTLKIQRTERGDSAVYLCASSLTRAARNTGELFFGEGSRLTVL.